The entry that follows covers one TCR beta chain sequence. Its matching antigen is unknown. These data are taken from a study of CXCR3-negative and CXCR3-positive naive CD8 T cells. Study-wide points: Greater hydrophobicity was found in TRB CDR3s of CXCR3-positive naive cells than of CXCR3-negative naive cells.

Looked up from germline, CDR1 is SQVTM and CDR2 is ANQGSEA. The length of the CDR3 is 12 residues. Among CD8+ T cells, naive ones were CD45RO-CCR7+CD27+CD95-. UMI-labeled 5' RACE TRB cDNA libraries were prepared from the cells. TCRdb reprocessed the 5' RACE reads, with one entry per CDR3 protein and no DNA. The sample includes thousands of distinct CDR3 sequences. What was sequenced was naive CXCR3- CD8+ T cells from blood. Regarding subset: CD45RO-CCR7+CD27+CD95- naive CD8+ T cells lacking CXCR3 (TNR3-). The sequence came from a human donor in good health. Some clones in this sample may be carry-over from other donors' samples. V usage is TRBV29-1 and J usage is TRBJ2-2. The CDR3 sequence is CSVEEETGELFF.